This is a list of T cell receptor beta chains from one sample in a study of CD8 T cells in ankylosing spondylitis. One entry per CDR3 protein results from TCRdb running MiXCR on the 5' RACE reads. The table lists about 36,000 distinct CDR3 sequences, 4.5% to 6% of them singletons. The sequenced sample consisted of blood, either unsorted or a sorted T cell fraction (not recorded which). The receptors stem from a male donor with ankylosing spondylitis or in good health (not recorded which). The CDR3 runs from the conserved cysteine through the conserved F or W. Each record gives: D gene, clone size, V gene, J gene, CDR3 protein, CDR3 DNA. The D gene is left open where the match is weak. Only part of the rows carry a size: once, few, many, or a class if the clone is expanded.

d_gene: .
abundance: many
v_gene: TRBV6-1
j_gene: TRBJ2-7
CDR3aa: CASSILPGPDLYEQYF
CDR3nt: TGTGCCAGCAGTATTCTCCCGGGACCCGACCTTTACGAGCAGTACTTC

d_gene: .
abundance: many
v_gene: TRBV9
j_gene: TRBJ1-4
CDR3aa: CASSVGGLGEKLFF
CDR3nt: TGTGCCAGCAGCGTTGGAGGGCTCGGGGAAAAACTGTTTTTT

d_gene: .
abundance: many
v_gene: TRBV13
j_gene: TRBJ2-7
CDR3aa: CASSLGGGYNPNF
CDR3nt: TGTGCCAGCAGCTTAGGGGGAGGATACAACCCTAACTTC

d_gene: .
abundance: .
v_gene: TRBV5-1
j_gene: TRBJ1-2
CDR3aa: CASSLGESGYTF
CDR3nt: TGCGCCAGCAGCTTGGGGGAGTCGGGCTACACCTTC

d_gene: .
abundance: many
v_gene: TRBV7-9
j_gene: TRBJ2-5
CDR3aa: CASSLGILGETQYF
CDR3nt: TGTGCCAGCAGCTTAGGGATCCTGGGAGAGACCCAGTACTTC

d_gene: .
abundance: many
v_gene: TRBV7-3
j_gene: TRBJ2-3
CDR3aa: CASSLGLSTDTQYF
CDR3nt: TGTGCCAGCAGCTTAGGCCTGAGCACAGATACGCAGTATTTT

d_gene: TRBD1
abundance: many
v_gene: TRBV19
j_gene: TRBJ2-5
CDR3aa: CASSGRDRREETQYF
CDR3nt: TGTGCCAGTAGCGGTCGGGACAGGCGAGAAGAGACCCAGTACTTC

d_gene: TRBD1
abundance: many
v_gene: TRBV7-2
j_gene: TRBJ1-3
CDR3aa: CASSLRTGGGNTIYF
CDR3nt: TGTGCCAGCAGCCTGAGGACAGGGGGAGGAAACACCATATATTTT

d_gene: TRBD1
abundance: few
v_gene: TRBV6-2/TRBV6-3
j_gene: TRBJ1-6
CDR3aa: CASSRQGVDSPLHF
CDR3nt: TGTGCCAGCAGTCGCCAGGGGGTTGATTCACCCCTCCACTTT

d_gene: .
abundance: .
v_gene: TRBV6-6
j_gene: TRBJ1-3
CDR3aa: CATSGSGNTIYF
CDR3nt: TGCGCCACGTCTGGTTCTGGAAACACCATATATTTT

d_gene: .
abundance: many
v_gene: TRBV20-1
j_gene: TRBJ2-5
CDR3aa: CSANVGAKYQETQYF
CDR3nt: TGCAGTGCTAATGTGGGGGCGAAGTACCAAGAGACCCAGTACTTC

d_gene: TRBD1
abundance: .
v_gene: TRBV6-2/TRBV6-3
j_gene: TRBJ1-2
CDR3aa: CASSSGRGSLDYTF
CDR3nt: TGTGCCAGCAGTTCGGGCAGGGGGAGCCTCGACTACACCTTC

d_gene: TRBD2
abundance: many
v_gene: TRBV28
j_gene: TRBJ2-5
CDR3aa: CASSARGLTSGSTETQYF
CDR3nt: TGTGCCAGCAGTGCCCGGGGGCTGACTAGCGGGAGTACGGAGACCCAGTACTTC

d_gene: TRBD1
abundance: many
v_gene: TRBV7-7
j_gene: TRBJ1-5
CDR3aa: CASSLVPRTGRSLYSNQPQHF
CDR3nt: TGTGCTAGCAGCCTAGTACCCCGGACAGGGCGCAGCCTTTATAGCAATCAGCCCCAGCATTTT

d_gene: TRBD2
abundance: many
v_gene: TRBV28
j_gene: TRBJ2-7
CDR3aa: CASSSPGLVVYEQYF
CDR3nt: TGTGCCAGCAGTTCCCCAGGACTAGTCGTGTACGAGCAGTACTTC

d_gene: .
abundance: many
v_gene: TRBV2
j_gene: TRBJ1-4
CDR3aa: CASGGVTNEKLFF
CDR3nt: TGTGCCAGCGGCGGGGTAACTAATGAAAAACTGTTTTTT

d_gene: .
abundance: many
v_gene: TRBV12-3/TRBV12-4
j_gene: TRBJ1-2
CDR3aa: CASSPLILRGYTF
CDR3nt: TGTGCCAGCAGTCCACTAATTCTGAGGGGGTACACCTTC

d_gene: .
abundance: medium-sized
v_gene: TRBV5-1
j_gene: TRBJ1-1
CDR3aa: CATKKGLTVGTEAFF
CDR3nt: TGCGCCACCAAAAAGGGGCTTACCGTAGGAACTGAAGCTTTCTTT

d_gene: .
abundance: many
v_gene: TRBV12-3/TRBV12-4
j_gene: TRBJ2-5
CDR3aa: CASSTVGETQYF
CDR3nt: TGTGCCAGCTCCACGGTGGGAGAGACCCAGTACTTC

d_gene: .
abundance: many
v_gene: TRBV20-1
j_gene: TRBJ1-6
CDR3aa: CSARVGLPPLHF
CDR3nt: TGCAGTGCTAGAGTAGGGTTACCACCCCTCCACTTT

d_gene: TRBD2
abundance: many
v_gene: TRBV6-2/TRBV6-3
j_gene: TRBJ2-3
CDR3aa: CASRGGLAGTDTQYF
CDR3nt: TGTGCCAGCAGAGGTGGACTAGCGGGCACAGATACGCAGTATTTT

d_gene: .
abundance: .
v_gene: TRBV3-1
j_gene: TRBJ2-5
CDR3aa: CASSLHQDGGETQYF
CDR3nt: TGTGCCAGCAGCCTACATCAAGACGGCGGGGAGACCCAGTACTTC

d_gene: TRBD2
abundance: many
v_gene: TRBV7-3
j_gene: TRBJ2-1
CDR3aa: CASSSTSGNEQFF
CDR3nt: TGTGCCAGCAGCAGTACTAGCGGAAATGAGCAGTTCTTC

d_gene: TRBD2
abundance: few
v_gene: TRBV7-2
j_gene: TRBJ2-7
CDR3aa: CASSSGGAGTFEQYF
CDR3nt: TGTGCCAGCAGCTCGGGCGGAGCGGGGACTTTTGAGCAGTACTTC

d_gene: .
abundance: .
v_gene: TRBV5-1
j_gene: TRBJ2-7
CDR3aa: CASSNRGLAGHEQYF
CDR3nt: TGCGCCAGCAGTAATCGTGGGCTAGCTGGCCACGAGCAGTACTTC

d_gene: .
abundance: many
v_gene: TRBV7-2
j_gene: TRBJ1-6
CDR3aa: CASRLSSYNSPLHF
CDR3nt: TGTGCCAGCAGATTAAGCTCCTATAATTCACCCCTCCACTTT

d_gene: .
abundance: many
v_gene: TRBV13
j_gene: TRBJ2-2
CDR3aa: CASSPAIGLSTGELFF
CDR3nt: TGTGCCAGCAGCCCCGCTATCGGCCTTAGCACCGGGGAGCTGTTTTTT

d_gene: TRBD2
abundance: .
v_gene: TRBV4-1
j_gene: TRBJ2-7
CDR3aa: CASSLQTSGSSYEQYF
CDR3nt: TGCGCCAGCAGCCTCCAGACTAGCGGGAGCTCCTACGAGCAGTACTTC

d_gene: .
abundance: many
v_gene: TRBV4-3
j_gene: TRBJ1-4
CDR3aa: CASSQEGLQNEKLFF
CDR3nt: TGCGCCAGCAGCCAAGAGGGACTGCAGAATGAAAAACTGTTTTTT

d_gene: .
abundance: many
v_gene: TRBV2
j_gene: TRBJ2-7
CDR3aa: CASSAVGRSSYEQYF
CDR3nt: TGTGCCAGCAGTGCGGTGGGCCGTAGCTCCTACGAGCAGTACTTC

d_gene: TRBD2
abundance: many
v_gene: TRBV5-1
j_gene: TRBJ2-1
CDR3aa: CASSLAGLAGDEQFF
CDR3nt: TGCGCCAGCAGCTTGGCCGGGCTAGCGGGAGACGAGCAGTTCTTC

d_gene: TRBD1
abundance: many
v_gene: TRBV5-4
j_gene: TRBJ2-3
CDR3aa: CASSSRTGVTDTQYF
CDR3nt: TGTGCCAGCAGCTCCCGGACAGGAGTGACAGATACGCAGTATTTT

d_gene: TRBD1
abundance: many
v_gene: TRBV30
j_gene: TRBJ1-1
CDR3aa: CAWDSGTANTEAFF
CDR3nt: TGTGCCTGGGACTCTGGGACAGCGAACACTGAAGCTTTCTTT

d_gene: .
abundance: medium-sized
v_gene: TRBV28
j_gene: TRBJ2-7
CDR3aa: CASSLTQGEQYF
CDR3nt: TGTGCCAGCAGTTTGACCCAAGGCGAGCAGTACTTC

d_gene: .
abundance: many
v_gene: TRBV28
j_gene: TRBJ1-1
CDR3aa: CASSSPGWGTEAFF
CDR3nt: TGTGCCAGCAGTTCTCCCGGGTGGGGCACTGAAGCTTTCTTT

d_gene: .
abundance: many
v_gene: TRBV20-1
j_gene: TRBJ1-2
CDR3aa: CSAGGPYGYTF
CDR3nt: TGCAGTGCCGGCGGGCCCTATGGCTACACCTTC

d_gene: .
abundance: few
v_gene: TRBV7-2
j_gene: TRBJ1-1
CDR3aa: CASSLDGVGANTEAFF
CDR3nt: TGTGCCAGCAGCTTAGATGGGGTGGGAGCGAACACTGAAGCTTTCTTT

d_gene: .
abundance: many
v_gene: TRBV6-6
j_gene: TRBJ2-1
CDR3aa: CASSPINNEQFF
CDR3nt: TGTGCCAGCAGCCCCATCAACAATGAGCAGTTCTTC

d_gene: .
abundance: many
v_gene: TRBV4-1
j_gene: TRBJ1-5
CDR3aa: CASSQGSGGYQHF
CDR3nt: TGCGCCAGCAGCCAAGGGAGCGGAGGCTACCAGCATTTT

d_gene: .
abundance: many
v_gene: TRBV5-1
j_gene: TRBJ2-3
CDR3aa: CASSSTEPTDTQYF
CDR3nt: TGCGCCAGCAGCTCAACCGAACCAACAGATACGCAGTATTTT